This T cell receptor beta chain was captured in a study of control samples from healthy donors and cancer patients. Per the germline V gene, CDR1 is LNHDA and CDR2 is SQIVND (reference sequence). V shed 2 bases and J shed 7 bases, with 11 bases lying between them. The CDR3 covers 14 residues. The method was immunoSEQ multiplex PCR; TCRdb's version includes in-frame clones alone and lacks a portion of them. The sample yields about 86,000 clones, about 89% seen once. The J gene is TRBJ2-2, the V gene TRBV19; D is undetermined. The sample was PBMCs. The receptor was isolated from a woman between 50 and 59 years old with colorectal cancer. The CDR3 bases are TGTGCCAGTAGTATAAGGGTTGAGAGCGGGGAGCTGTTTTTT. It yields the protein CASSIRVESGELFF.